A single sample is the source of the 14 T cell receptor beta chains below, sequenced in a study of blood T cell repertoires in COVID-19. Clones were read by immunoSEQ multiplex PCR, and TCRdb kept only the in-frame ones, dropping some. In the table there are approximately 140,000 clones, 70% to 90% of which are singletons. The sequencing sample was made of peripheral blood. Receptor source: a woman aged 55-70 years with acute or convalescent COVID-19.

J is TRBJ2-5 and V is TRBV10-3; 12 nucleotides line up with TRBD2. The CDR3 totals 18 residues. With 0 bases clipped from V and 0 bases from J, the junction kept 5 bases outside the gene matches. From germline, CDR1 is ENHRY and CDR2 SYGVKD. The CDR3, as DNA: TGTGCCATCAGTGAGTCGTCTAGCGGGGGGGCGTACCAAGAGACCCAGTACTTC. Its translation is CAISESSSGGAYQETQYF.

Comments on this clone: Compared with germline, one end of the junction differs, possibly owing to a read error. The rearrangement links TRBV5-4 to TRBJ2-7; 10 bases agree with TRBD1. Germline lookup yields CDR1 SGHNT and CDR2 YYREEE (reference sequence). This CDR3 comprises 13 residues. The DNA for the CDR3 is TGTGCCAGCATCGATGTGACAGGGGGCGGGTTTGACTTC. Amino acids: CASIDVTGGGFDF.

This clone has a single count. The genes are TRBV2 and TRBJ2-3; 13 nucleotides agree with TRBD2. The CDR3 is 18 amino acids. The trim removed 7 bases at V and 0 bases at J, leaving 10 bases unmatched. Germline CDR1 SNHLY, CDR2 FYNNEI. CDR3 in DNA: TGTGCCAGCACCCCGGGACTAGCGGGGCTTCGTAGCACAGATACGCAGTATTTT. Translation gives CASTPGLAGLRSTDTQYF. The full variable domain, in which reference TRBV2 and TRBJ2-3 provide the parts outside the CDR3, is EPEVTQTPSHQVTQMGQEVILRCVPISNHLYFYWYRQILGQKVEFLVSFYNNEISEKSEIFDDQFSVERPDGSNFTLKIRSTKLEDSAMYFCASTPGLAGLRSTDTQYFGPGTRLTVL.

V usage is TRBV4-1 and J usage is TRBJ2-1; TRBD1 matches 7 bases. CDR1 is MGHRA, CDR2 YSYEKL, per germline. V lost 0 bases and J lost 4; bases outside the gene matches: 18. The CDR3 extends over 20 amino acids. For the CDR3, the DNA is TGCGCCAGCAGCCAAGATCGGCGGTTGAGTACAGGGACAGCTTACAATGAGCAGTTCTTC. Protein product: CASSQDRRLSTGTAYNEQFF.

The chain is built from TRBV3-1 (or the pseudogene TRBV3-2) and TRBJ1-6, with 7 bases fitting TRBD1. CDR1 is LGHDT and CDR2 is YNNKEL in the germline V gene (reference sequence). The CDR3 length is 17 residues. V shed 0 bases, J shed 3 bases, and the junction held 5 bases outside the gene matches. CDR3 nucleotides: TGTGCCAGCAGCCAAGATTTGGACAGGTACTATAATTCACCCCTCCACTTT. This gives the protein CASSQDLDRYYNSPLHF.

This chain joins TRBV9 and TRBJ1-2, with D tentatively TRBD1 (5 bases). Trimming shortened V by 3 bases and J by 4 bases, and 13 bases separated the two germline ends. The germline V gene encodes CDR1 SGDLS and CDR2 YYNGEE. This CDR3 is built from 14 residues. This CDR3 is CASSAVSGIYGYTF. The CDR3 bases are TGTGCCAGCAGCGCAGTGTCAGGGATCTATGGCTACACCTTC.

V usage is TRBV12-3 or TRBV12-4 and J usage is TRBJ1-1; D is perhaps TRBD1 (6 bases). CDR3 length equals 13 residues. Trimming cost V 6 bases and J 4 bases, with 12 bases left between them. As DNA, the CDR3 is TGTGCCAGCAGCCCACAGGGAAGCACTGAAGCTTTCTTT. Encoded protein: CASSPQGSTEAFF.

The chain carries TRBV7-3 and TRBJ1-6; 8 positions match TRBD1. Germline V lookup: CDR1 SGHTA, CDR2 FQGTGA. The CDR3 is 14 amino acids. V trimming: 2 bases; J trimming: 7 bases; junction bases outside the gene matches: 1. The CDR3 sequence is CASSLQGANSPLHF. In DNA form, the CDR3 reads TGTGCCAGCAGCTTACAGGGGGCAAATTCACCCCTCCACTTT.

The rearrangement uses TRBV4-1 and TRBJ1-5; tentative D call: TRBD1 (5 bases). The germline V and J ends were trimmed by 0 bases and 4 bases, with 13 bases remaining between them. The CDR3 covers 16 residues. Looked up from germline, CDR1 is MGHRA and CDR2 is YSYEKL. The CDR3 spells CASSQEGLLVNQPQHF. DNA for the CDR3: TGCGCCAGCAGCCAAGAGGGACTCCTCGTGAATCAGCCCCAGCATTTT.

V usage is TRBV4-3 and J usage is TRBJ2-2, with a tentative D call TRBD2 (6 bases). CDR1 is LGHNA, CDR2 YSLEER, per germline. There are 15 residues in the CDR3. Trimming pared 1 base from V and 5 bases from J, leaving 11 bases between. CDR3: CASSQVVSGTGELFF. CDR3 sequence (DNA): TGCGCCAGCAGCCAAGTGGTCAGCGGGACCGGGGAGCTGTTTTTT.

CDR3 sequence: CASSFGTLARNEQFF. The CDR3 DNA reads TGTGCCAGCAGTTTTGGGACATTGGCTAGGAATGAGCAGTTCTTC. The chain employs TRBV28 and TRBJ2-1; D perhaps matches TRBD1 (6 bases). CDR1 MDHEN and CDR2 SYDVKM come from the germline V gene. Between the trimmed V and J ends, which lost 3 bases and 7 bases, there was a span of 16 bases. This CDR3 spans 15 amino acids.

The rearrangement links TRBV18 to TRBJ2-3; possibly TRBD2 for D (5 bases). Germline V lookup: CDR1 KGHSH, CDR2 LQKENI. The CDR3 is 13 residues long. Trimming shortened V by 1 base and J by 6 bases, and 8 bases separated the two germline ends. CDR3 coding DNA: TGTGCCAGCTCACCACGGACTCATGATACGCAGTATTTT. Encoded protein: CASSPRTHDTQYF.

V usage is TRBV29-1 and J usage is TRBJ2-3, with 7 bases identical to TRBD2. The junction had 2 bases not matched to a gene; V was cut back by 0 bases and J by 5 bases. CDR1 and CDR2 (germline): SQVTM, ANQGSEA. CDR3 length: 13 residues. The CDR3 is CSVEEGGEDTQYF. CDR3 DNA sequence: TGCAGCGTTGAAGAGGGAGGGGAAGATACGCAGTATTTT.

The CDR3 DNA follows: TGTGCCAGCAGTTTATCCCGACAGGGCCGGGGGGGCTACACCTTC. Its protein is CASSLSRQGRGGYTF. The chain has TRBV28 and TRBJ1-2; 7 bases align to TRBD1. The length of the CDR3 is 15 residues. Losses at the gene ends were 1 base for V and 8 bases for J; bases not matched to a gene: 10. CDR1 and CDR2 from the germline V gene are MDHEN and SYDVKM.